Sequencing of this TCR beta chain was carried out in a study of cytomegalovirus exposure and HLA in healthy donors. Trimming took 4 bases from V and 5 from J; bases not matched to a gene: 9. The CDR3 extends over 16 amino acids. Per the germline V gene, CDR1 is LNHDA and CDR2 is SQIVND (reference sequence). Findings of the study overall: Most sequenced TCRs were rare (though some public TCRs occurred in many donors). Some TCR beta chains (more than 150 of them) were listed as cytomegalovirus-associated. Subsequent analysis found a tendency for first-cohort TCR clusters to co-occur within the 120 or so validation repertoires.

Regarding this clone: What it binds is unknown.

The assay was immunoSEQ multiplex PCR, and TCRdb's table has in-frame clones only and misses some. The repertoire holds 100,000 to 150,000 clones, with about 82% as singletons. This receptor was obtained from a man aged 18 to 30 in good health and CMV-seronegative. The gene calls are TRBV19 and TRBJ2-5; 11 nucleotides line up with TRBD1. What was sequenced was PBMCs. CDR3 amino acids: CASSTTGTGGRETQYF. CDR3 DNA sequence: TGTGCCAGTAGTACGACCGGGACAGGGGGTCGGGAGACCCAGTACTTC.